This TCR beta chain was captured by sequencing in a study of cytomegalovirus exposure and HLA in healthy donors. It was with 60 Vbeta and 13 Jbeta primers that the PCR ran. Measured with immunoSEQ multiplex PCR; TCRdb has only the in-frame clones, and not every one. The sample lists around 150,000 clones; more than 70% were seen once. Germline V gene sequence: CDR1 SGHVS, CDR2 FNYEAQ. This CDR3 region has 16 residues. Germline trimming cut 5 bases from V and 4 bases from J; bases unmatched to any gene: 11. The TCR comes from a man aged 55 to 70 in good health and CMV-seronegative. The chain combines TRBV7-6 with TRBJ1-3, with 7 bases that match TRBD1. Sample: PBMCs. CDR3 in amino acids: CASSPLDRAAGNTIYF. The CDR3 bases are TGTGCCAGCAGCCCCCTCGACAGGGCTGCAGGAAACACCATATATTTT.